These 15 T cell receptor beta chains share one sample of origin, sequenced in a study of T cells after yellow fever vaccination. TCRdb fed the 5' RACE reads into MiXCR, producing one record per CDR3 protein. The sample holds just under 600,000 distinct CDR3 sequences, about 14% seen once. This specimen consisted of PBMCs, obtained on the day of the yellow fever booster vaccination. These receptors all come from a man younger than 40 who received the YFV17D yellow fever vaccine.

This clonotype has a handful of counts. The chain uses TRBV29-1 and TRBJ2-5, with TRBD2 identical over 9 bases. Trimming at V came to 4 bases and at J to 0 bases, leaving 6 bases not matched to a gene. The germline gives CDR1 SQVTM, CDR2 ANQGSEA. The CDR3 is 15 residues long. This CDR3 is CSVGATSGYQETQYF. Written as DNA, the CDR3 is TGCAGCGTTGGGGCGACTAGCGGTTACCAAGAGACCCAGTACTTC.

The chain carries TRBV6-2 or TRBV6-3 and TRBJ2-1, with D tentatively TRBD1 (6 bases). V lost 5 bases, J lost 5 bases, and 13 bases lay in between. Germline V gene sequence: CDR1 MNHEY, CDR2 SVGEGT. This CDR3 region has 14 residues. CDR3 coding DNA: TGTGCCAGCAGTCTATTTGACAGGAACAATGAGCAGTTCTTC. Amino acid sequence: CASSLFDRNNEQFF.

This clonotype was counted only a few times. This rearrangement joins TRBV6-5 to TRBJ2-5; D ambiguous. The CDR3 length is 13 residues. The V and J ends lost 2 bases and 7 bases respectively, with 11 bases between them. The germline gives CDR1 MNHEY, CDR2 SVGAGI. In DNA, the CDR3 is TGTGCCAGCAGTTACGGGCCCTTTGGGACCCAGTACTTC. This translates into CASSYGPFGTQYF.

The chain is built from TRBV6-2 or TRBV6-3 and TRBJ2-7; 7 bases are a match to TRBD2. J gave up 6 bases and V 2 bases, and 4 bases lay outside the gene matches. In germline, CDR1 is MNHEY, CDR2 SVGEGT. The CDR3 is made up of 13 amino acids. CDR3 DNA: TGTGCCAGCAGTTACGCGGGAGTGATCGAGCAGTACTTC. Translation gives CASSYAGVIEQYF.

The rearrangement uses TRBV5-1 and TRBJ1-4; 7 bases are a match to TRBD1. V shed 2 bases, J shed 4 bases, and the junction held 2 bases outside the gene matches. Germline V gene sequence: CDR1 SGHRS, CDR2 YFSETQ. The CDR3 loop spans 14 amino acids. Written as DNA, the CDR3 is TGCGCCAGCAGCTTACAGGGGTTTAATGAAAAACTGTTTTTT. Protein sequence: CASSLQGFNEKLFF. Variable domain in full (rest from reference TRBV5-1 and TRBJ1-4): KAGVTQTPRYLIKTRGQQVTLSCSPISGHRSVSWYQQTPGQGLQFLFEYFSETQRNKGNFPGRFSGRQFSNSRSEMNVSTLELGDSALYLCASSLQGFNEKLFFGSGTQLSVL.

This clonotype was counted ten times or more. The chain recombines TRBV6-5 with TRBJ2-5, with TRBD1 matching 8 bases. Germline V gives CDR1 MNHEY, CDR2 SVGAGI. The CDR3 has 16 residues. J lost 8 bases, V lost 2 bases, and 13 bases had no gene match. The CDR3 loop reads CASSYAGQGRKRTQYF. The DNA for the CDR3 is TGTGCCAGCAGTTACGCCGGACAGGGCCGCAAGAGAACCCAGTACTTC.

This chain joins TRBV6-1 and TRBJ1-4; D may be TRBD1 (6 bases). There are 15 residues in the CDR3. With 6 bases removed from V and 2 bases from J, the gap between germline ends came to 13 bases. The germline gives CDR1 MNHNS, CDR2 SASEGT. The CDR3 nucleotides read TGTGCCAGCAGCGCCCCGGACAGCACTAATGAAAAACTGTTTTTT. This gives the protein CASSAPDSTNEKLFF.

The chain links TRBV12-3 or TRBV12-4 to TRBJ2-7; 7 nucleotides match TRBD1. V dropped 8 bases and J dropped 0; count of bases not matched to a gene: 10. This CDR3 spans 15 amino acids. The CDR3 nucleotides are TGTGCCAGCCGCCCCCGGGACAGTTTCTCCTACGAGCAGTACTTC. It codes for CASRPRDSFSYEQYF.

CDR3 DNA sequence: TGTGCCAGCACCCGGTTGGGCAATCAGCCCCAGCATTTT. It translates to CASTRLGNQPQHF. The rearrangement links TRBV28 to TRBJ1-5; D not certain. There are 13 residues in the CDR3. CDR1 is MDHEN, CDR2 SYDVKM, per germline. Deletions cut 7 bases from V and 2 bases from J, with 9 bases between.

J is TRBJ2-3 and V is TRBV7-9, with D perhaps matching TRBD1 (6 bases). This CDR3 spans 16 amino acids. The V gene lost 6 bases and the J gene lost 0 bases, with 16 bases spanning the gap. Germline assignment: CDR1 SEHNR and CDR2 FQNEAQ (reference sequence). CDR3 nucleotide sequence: TGTGCCAGCAGGCCTGGGGGCACGATGAGCACAGATACGCAGTATTTT. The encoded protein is CASRPGGTMSTDTQYF. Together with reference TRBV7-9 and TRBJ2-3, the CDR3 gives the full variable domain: DTGVSQNPRHKITKRGQNVTFRCDPISEHNRLYWYRQTLGQGPEFLTYFQNEAQLEKSRLLSDRFSAERPKGSFSTLEIQRTEQGDSAMYLCASRPGGTMSTDTQYFGPGTRLTVL.

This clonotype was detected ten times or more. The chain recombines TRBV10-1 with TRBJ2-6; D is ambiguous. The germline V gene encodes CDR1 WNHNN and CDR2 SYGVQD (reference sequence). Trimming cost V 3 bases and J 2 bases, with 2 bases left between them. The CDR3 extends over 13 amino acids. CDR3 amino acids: CASSETGANVLTF. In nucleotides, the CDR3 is TGCGCCAGCAGTGAAACTGGGGCCAACGTCCTGACTTTC.

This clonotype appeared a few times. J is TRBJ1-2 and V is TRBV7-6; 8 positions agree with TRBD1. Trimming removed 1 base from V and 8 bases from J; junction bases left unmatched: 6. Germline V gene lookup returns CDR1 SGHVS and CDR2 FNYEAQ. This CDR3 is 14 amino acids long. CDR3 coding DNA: TGTGCCAGCAGCTTAGGGCAGACAGGGGTCGGCTACACCTTC. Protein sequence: CASSLGQTGVGYTF.

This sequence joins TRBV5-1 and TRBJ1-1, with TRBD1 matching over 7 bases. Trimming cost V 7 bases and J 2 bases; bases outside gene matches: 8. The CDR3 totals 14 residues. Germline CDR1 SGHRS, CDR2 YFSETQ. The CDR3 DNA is TGCGCCAGCCGAGTAAGGACAGGCAACACTGAAGCTTTCTTT. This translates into CASRVRTGNTEAFF. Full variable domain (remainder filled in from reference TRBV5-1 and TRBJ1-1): KAGVTQTPRYLIKTRGQQVTLSCSPISGHRSVSWYQQTPGQGLQFLFEYFSETQRNKGNFPGRFSGRQFSNSRSEMNVSTLELGDSALYLCASRVRTGNTEAFFGQGTRLTVV.

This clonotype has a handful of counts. CDR3 sequence (DNA): TGTGCCAGCAGCTGGGCCAGAGGGCAGGGGACCTACGAGCAGTACTTC. Encoded protein: CASSWARGQGTYEQYF. The chain employs TRBV7-2 and TRBJ2-7; perhaps TRBD1 as D (6 bases). Trimming pared 4 bases from V and 2 bases from J, leaving 18 bases between. The germline V gene encodes CDR1 SGHTA and CDR2 FQGNSA. The CDR3 length is 16 residues.

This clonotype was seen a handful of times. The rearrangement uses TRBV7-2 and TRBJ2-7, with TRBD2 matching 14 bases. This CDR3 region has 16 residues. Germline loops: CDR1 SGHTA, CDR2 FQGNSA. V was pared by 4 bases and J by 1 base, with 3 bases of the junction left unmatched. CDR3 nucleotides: TGTGCCAGCAGCTCCAGGACTAGCGGGAGGTCCTACGAGCAGTACTTC. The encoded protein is CASSSRTSGRSYEQYF.